This T cell receptor beta chain is from a study of cytomegalovirus exposure and HLA in healthy donors. The primer mix had 60 Vbeta and 13 Jbeta primers. Some clones are missing from TCRdb's copy, which holds only in-frame ones; the method was immunoSEQ multiplex PCR. This sample has around 180,000 clones, with 85% found just once. Comments on this clone: Its matching antigen is unknown.

Study outcomes and limitations: Later analysis demonstrated an association between a missense DCLRE1C variant and TCR beta V- and J-gene trimming. Rare TCR sequences predominated, though certain public TCRs were found in many donors. Later analysis identified 15,000 to 20,000 TCR beta sequences associated with HLA alleles, using a false discovery rate threshold of 0.05. The study had only CMV serostatus as immune exposure information.

V dropped 5 bases and J dropped 2; count of bases not matched to a gene: 7. Germline lookup yields CDR1 SEHNR and CDR2 FQNEAQ (reference sequence). The CDR3 is 16 residues long. The sequence derives from a boy between 2 and 15 years old in good health and CMV-seronegative. The sequenced material came from PBMCs. This rearrangement joins TRBV7-9 to TRBJ2-2, with TRBD2 identical over 8 bases. In nucleotides, the CDR3 is TGTGCCAGCAGCCCATCTAGCGGGCTTAACACCGGGGAGCTGTTTTTT. Its translation is CASSPSSGLNTGELFF.